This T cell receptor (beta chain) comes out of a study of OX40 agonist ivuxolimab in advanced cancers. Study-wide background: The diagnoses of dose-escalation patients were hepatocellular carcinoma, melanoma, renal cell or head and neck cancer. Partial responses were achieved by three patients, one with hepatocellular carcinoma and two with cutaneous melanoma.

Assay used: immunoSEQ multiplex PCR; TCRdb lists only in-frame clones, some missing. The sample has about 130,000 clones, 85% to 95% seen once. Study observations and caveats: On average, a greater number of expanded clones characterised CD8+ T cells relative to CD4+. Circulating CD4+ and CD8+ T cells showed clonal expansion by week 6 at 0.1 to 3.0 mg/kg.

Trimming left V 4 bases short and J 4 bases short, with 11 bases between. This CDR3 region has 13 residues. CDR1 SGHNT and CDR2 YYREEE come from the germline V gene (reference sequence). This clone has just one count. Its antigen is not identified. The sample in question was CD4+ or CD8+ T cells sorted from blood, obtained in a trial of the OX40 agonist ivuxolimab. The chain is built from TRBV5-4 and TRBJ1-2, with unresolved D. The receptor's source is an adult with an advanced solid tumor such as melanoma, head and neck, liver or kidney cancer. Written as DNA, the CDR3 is TGTGCCAGCAGCCCGGCCGGGGTCTATGGCTACACCTTC. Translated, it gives CASSPAGVYGYTF. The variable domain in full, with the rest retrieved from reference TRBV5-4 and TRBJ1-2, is ETGVTQSPTHLIKTRGQQVTLRCSSQSGHNTVSWYQQALGQGPQFIFQYYREEENGRGNFPPRFSGLQFPNYSSELNVNALELDDSALYLCASSPAGVYGYTFGSGTRLTVV.